The clone carrying this T cell receptor beta chain has at least ten counts. Indicated time point: before trial treatment. In the RACIN dose-escalation trial, donors got nivolumab plus ipilimumab with aspirin, cyclophosphamide and radiotherapy. Eligibility criteria specified advanced solid malignancies devoid of tumor-infiltrating lymphocytes. Alpha and beta chains were covered, as first-strand cDNA relied on TRAV- and TRBV-specific primers. Both a constant-region primer and a V-primer adapter served to amplify TCRs across around 20 PCR cycles. MiXCR, run by TCRdb on the reads, gives a single entry per CDR3 protein. The data show 45,000 to 75,000 distinct CDR3 sequences, approximately 25% seen once. The sample comes from a study of low-dose radiotherapy and immunotherapy resistance in tumors. Study background: Across 26 weeks, 13 Gy in total went to Cohort 2, delivered as 1 Gy per fraction every two weeks. It was every two weeks, one day before radiation and immunotherapy, that intravenous cyclophosphamide 200 mg/m2 was given.

This specimen was PBMCs, taken before treatment. This clonotype originated in a male donor with prostate cancer.

CDR3 amino acids: CASSSAGGLSVREQFF. DNA for the CDR3: TGCGCCAGCAGCTCAGCGGGAGGGCTTTCCGTGAGGGAGCAGTTCTTC. The chain carries TRBV5-1 and TRBJ2-1; TRBD2 agrees at 10 bases. The CDR3 extends over 16 amino acids. Germline V CDR1 and CDR2: SGHRS, YFSETQ. With 3 bases clipped from V and 10 bases from J, the junction kept 13 bases outside the gene matches. Supplemented by reference TRBV5-1 and TRBJ2-1, the full variable domain reads KAGVTQTPRYLIKTRGQQVTLSCSPISGHRSVSWYQQTPGQGLQFLFEYFSETQRNKGNFPGRFSGRQFSNSRSEMNVSTLELGDSALYLCASSSAGGLSVREQFFGPGTRLTVL.